This TCR beta chain was sequenced in a study of blood T cell repertoires in COVID-19. About the research overall: Sites across the United States, Italy and Spain contributed samples from acute and convalescent COVID-19. PBMCs, B-cell-depleted T cells, or T cells provided the cDNA or gDNA that made up the material.

The germline CDR1 and CDR2 sequences are MNHEY and SVGEGT. The CDR3 is 21 amino acids. Trimming took off 0 bases at V and 4 bases at J, with 28 bases between the two ends. In the source study's methods: Nucleated cell counts were estimated from reference gene primer amplification. The assay was immunoSEQ multiplex PCR, and TCRdb's table has in-frame clones only and misses some. From that table come the V and J calls and clone size; the DNA was used to work out D and trimming. The repertoire holds a few hundred thousand clones, with 80% to 85% as singletons. This chain joins TRBV6-2 or TRBV6-3 and TRBJ2-1, with a weak D call TRBD2 (5 bases). The specimen sequenced was peripheral blood. This receptor was identified in a woman in her twenties or thirties who had recovered from COVID-19. CDR3 loop: CASSYSTDESLARGTYNEQFF. The CDR3 nucleotides are TGTGCCAGCAGTTACTCAACTGATGAATCCTTGGCCCGGGGTACGTACAATGAGCAGTTCTTC.